This T cell receptor (beta chain) is from a study of T cell responses to AZD1222 COVID-19 vaccine. Study conclusions and caveats: Reports say nearly half of spike-specific TCRs go after unmutated variant regions.

Worth noting for this clone: The antigen is not known.

Profiling relied on immunoSEQ multiplex PCR, and the TCRdb table lists in-frame clones only, not all of them. The sample lists 75,000 to 90,000 clones, approximately 78% occurring once. The sequence was collected from an adult in good health. Sequencing was performed on peripheral blood, taken on day 0 of AZD1222 vaccination.

For the CDR3, the DNA is TGCAGCGGAGTTCAGGTAAACACTGAAGCTTTCTTT. Its protein is CSGVQVNTEAFF. The rearrangement joins TRBV29-1 to TRBJ1-1; D is uncertain. Germline CDR1 reads SQVTM; CDR2 reads ANQGSEA. The length of the CDR3 is 12 residues. Trimming removed 7 bases at V and 2 bases at J, with 11 bases between.